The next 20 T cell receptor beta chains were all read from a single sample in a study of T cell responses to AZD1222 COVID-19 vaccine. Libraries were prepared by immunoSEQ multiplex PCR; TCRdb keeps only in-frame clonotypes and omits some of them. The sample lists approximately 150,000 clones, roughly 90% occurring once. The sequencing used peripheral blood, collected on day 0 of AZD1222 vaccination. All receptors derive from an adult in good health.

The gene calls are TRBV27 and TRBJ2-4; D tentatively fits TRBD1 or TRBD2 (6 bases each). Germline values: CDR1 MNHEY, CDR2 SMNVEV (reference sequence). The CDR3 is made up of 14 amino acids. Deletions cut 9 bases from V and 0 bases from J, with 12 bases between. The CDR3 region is CASRGEVAKNIQYF. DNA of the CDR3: TGTGCCAGTAGGGGGGAAGTAGCCAAAAACATTCAGTACTTC.

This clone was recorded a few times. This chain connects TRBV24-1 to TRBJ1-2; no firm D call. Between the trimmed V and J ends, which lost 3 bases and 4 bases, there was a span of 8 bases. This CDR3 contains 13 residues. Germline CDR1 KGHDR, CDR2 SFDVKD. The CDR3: CATSDPFSYGYTF. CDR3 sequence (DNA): TGTGCCACCAGTGATCCATTTTCCTATGGCTACACCTTC.

DNA of the CDR3: TGCGCCAGCAGCGCCTACAGGGCCCCGGTGTACGAGCAGTACTTC. Its protein product is CASSAYRAPVYEQYF. This rearrangement joins TRBV5-1 to TRBJ2-7; D might be TRBD1 (6 bases). The V gene's germline CDR1 is SGHRS and CDR2 YFSETQ. This CDR3 spans 15 amino acids. V lost 4 bases, J lost 4 bases, and 18 bases lay in between.

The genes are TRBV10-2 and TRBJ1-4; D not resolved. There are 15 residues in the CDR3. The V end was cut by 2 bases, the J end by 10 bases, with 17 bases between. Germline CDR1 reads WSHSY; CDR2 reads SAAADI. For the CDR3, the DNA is TGCGCCAGCAGTGAGGGGCCCCGGATGGACGGAAAACTGTTTTTT. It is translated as CASSEGPRMDGKLFF.

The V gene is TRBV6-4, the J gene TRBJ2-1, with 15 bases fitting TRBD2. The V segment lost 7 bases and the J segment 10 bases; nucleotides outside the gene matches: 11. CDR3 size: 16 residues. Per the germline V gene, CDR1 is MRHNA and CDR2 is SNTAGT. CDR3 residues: CASTRGGLAGGYEQFF. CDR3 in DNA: TGTGCCAGCACCAGGGGTGGACTAGCGGGAGGGTACGAGCAGTTCTTC.

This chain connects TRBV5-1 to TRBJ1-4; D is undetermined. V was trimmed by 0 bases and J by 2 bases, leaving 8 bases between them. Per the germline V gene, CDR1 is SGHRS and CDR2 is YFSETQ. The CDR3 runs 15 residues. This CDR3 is CASSLGLGTNEKLFF. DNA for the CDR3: TGCGCCAGCAGCTTGGGGCTAGGGACTAATGAAAAACTGTTTTTT.

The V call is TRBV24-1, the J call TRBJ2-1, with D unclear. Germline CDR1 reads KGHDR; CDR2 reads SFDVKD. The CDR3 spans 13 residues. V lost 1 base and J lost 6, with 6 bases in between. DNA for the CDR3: TGTGCCACCAGTGATTTAAATGGCAATGAGCAGTTCTTC. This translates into CATSDLNGNEQFF.

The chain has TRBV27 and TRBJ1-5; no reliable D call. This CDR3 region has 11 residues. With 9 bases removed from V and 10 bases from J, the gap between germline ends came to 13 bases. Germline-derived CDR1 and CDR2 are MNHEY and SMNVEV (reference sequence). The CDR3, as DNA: TGTGCCAGAACAATTGGCCAACCCCAGCATTTT. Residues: CARTIGQPQHF.

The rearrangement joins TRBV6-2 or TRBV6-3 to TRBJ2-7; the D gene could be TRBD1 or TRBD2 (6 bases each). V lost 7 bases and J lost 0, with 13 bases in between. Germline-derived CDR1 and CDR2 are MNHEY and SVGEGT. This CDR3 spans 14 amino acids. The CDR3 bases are TGTGCCAGCATCCCCTGGGGGGCCTCCTACGAGCAGTACTTC. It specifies CASIPWGASYEQYF.

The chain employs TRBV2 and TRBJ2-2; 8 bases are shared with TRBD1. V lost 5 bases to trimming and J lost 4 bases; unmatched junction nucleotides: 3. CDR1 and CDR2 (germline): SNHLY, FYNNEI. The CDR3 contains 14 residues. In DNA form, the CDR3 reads TGTGCCAGCAGTCAGGGGGCTATCACCGGGGAGCTGTTTTTT. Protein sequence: CASSQGAITGELFF. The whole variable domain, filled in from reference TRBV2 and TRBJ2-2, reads EPEVTQTPSHQVTQMGQEVILRCVPISNHLYFYWYRQILGQKVEFLVSFYNNEISEKSEIFDDQFSVERPDGSNFTLKIRSTKLEDSAMYFCASSQGAITGELFFGEGSRLTVL.

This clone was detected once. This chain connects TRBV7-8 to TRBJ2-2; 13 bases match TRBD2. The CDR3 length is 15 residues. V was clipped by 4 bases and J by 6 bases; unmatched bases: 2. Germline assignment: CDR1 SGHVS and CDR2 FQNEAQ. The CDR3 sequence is CASSWTSGSPGELFF. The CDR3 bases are TGTGCCAGCAGCTGGACTAGCGGGAGCCCCGGGGAGCTGTTTTTT.

Here the CDR3 reads CATSREGPYEQYF. The CDR3 DNA sequence: TGTGCCACCAGCAGAGAAGGCCCCTACGAGCAGTACTTC. This chain links TRBV15 with TRBJ2-7; D is undetermined. This CDR3 contains 13 residues. V lost 0 bases to trimming and J lost 2 bases, with 5 bases between them. Germline lookup yields CDR1 LNHNV and CDR2 YYDKDF (reference sequence).

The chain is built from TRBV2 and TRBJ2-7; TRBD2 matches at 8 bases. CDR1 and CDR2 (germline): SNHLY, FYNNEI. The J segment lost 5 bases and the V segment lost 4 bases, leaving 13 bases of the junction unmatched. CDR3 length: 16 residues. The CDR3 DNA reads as TGTGCCAGCAGTGCCCCTGAGCGGGGGCCAGAAAACGAGCAGTACTTC. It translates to CASSAPERGPENEQYF.

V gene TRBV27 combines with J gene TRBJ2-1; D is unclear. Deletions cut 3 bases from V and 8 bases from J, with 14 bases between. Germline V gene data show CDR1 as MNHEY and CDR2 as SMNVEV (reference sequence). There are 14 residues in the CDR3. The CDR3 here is CASSFRSRAHEQFF. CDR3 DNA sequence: TGTGCCAGCAGTTTTAGGAGTAGGGCTCATGAGCAGTTCTTC.

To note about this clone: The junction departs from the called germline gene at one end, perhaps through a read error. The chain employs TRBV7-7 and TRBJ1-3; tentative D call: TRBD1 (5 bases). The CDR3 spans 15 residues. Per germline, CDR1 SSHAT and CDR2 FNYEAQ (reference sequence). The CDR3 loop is CASSSGTSSGNTIYF. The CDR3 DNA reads TGTGCTAGCAGCTCTGGGACCAGCTCTGGAAACACCATATATTTT. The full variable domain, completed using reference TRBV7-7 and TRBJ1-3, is GAGVSQSPRYKVTKRGQDVTLRCDPISSHATLYWYQQALGQGPEFLTYFNYEAQPDKSGLPSDRFSAERPEGSISTLTIQRTEQRDSAMYRCASSSGTSSGNTIYFGEGSWLTVV.

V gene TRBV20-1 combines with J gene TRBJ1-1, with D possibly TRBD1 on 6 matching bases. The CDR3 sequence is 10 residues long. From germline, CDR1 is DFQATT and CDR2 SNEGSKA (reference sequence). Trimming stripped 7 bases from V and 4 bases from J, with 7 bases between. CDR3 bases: TGCAGTGGAGGGGGCACTGAAGCTTTCTTT. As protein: CSGGGTEAFF.

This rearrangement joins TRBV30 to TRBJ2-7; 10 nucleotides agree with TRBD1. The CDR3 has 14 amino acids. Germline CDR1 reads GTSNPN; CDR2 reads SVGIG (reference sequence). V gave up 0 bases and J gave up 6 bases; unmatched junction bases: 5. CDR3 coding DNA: TGTGCCTGGAGTGTCGGGACAGGGGCACGCGAGCAGTACTTC. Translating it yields CAWSVGTGAREQYF.

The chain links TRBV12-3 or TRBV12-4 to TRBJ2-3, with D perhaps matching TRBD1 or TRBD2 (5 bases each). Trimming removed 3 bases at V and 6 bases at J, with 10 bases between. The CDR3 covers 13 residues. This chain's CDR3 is CASSFGGIDTQYF. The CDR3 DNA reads TGTGCCAGCAGTTTTGGGGGAATCGATACGCAGTATTTT.

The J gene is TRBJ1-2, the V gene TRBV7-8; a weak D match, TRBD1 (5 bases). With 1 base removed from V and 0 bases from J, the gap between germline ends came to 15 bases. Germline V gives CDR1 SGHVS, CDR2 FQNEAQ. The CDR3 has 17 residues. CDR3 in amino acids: CASSLVLQRQTNYGYTF. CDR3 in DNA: TGTGCCAGCAGCTTAGTGTTACAGCGACAGACTAACTATGGCTACACCTTC.

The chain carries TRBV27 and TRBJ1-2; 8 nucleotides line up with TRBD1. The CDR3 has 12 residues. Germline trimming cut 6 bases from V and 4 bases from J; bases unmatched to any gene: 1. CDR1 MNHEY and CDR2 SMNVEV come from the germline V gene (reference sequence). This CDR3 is CASRTGVYGYTF. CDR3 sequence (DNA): TGTGCCAGCAGGACAGGGGTCTATGGCTACACCTTC.